These 8 T cell receptor beta chains were sequenced from one sample in a study of OX40 agonist ivuxolimab in advanced cancers. Data came from immunoSEQ multiplex PCR; TCRdb stores just in-frame clones and leaves some out. The sample lists approximately 47,000 clones, roughly 86% occurring once. Sequences were derived from CD4+ or CD8+ T cells sorted from blood, sampled in a trial of the OX40 agonist ivuxolimab. These receptors originate from an adult with an advanced solid tumor such as melanoma, head and neck, liver or kidney cancer.

This chain links TRBV9 with TRBJ2-7; D is unclear. The CDR3 covers 14 residues. V dropped 2 bases and J dropped 6 bases, with 15 bases sitting between them. Germline assignment: CDR1 SGDLS and CDR2 YYNGEE. The CDR3: CASSVAVLGREQYF. CDR3 nucleotide sequence: TGTGCCAGCAGCGTTGCCGTTCTAGGGCGCGAGCAGTACTTC.

This clone came up a few times. The V and J genes are TRBV6-4 and TRBJ2-2, with D hard to call. The V end was cut by 5 bases, the J end by 5 bases, with 9 bases between. The CDR3 has 13 amino acids. CDR1 is MRHNA, CDR2 SNTAGT, per germline. The CDR3 reads CASSPDGTGELFF. The CDR3 DNA sequence: TGTGCCAGCAGTCCCGACGGGACCGGGGAGCTGTTTTTT.

This clone has a single count. The V and J genes are TRBV28 and TRBJ2-1; 7 bases map to TRBD2. The CDR3 loop spans 15 amino acids. V was pared by 2 bases and J by 3 bases, with 4 bases of the junction left unmatched. Looked up from germline, CDR1 is MDHEN and CDR2 is SYDVKM. The CDR3 loop reads CASSLAGAVYNEQFF. The DNA of the CDR3 is TGTGCCAGCAGTTTAGCGGGAGCGGTCTACAATGAGCAGTTCTTC.

This clone turned up a few times. This sequence joins TRBV9 and TRBJ2-7; D remains ambiguous. Germline-derived CDR1 and CDR2 are SGDLS and YYNGEE. The CDR3 extends over 15 amino acids. The V and J ends lost 4 bases and 2 bases respectively, with 16 bases between them. The CDR3 DNA sequence: TGTGCCAGCAGCCCCCACCCGGAACCGACCTACGAGCAGTACTTC. It specifies CASSPHPEPTYEQYF.

The rearrangement uses TRBV4-1 and TRBJ1-4; D might be TRBD1 (5 bases). Trimming took off 1 base at V and 5 bases at J, with 11 bases between the two ends. CDR1 MGHRA and CDR2 YSYEKL come from the germline V gene. CDR3 length: 15 residues. CDR3 region: CASSQGEGRNEKLFF. As DNA, the CDR3 is TGCGCCAGCAGCCAAGGTGAGGGGAGAAATGAAAAACTGTTTTTT.

The chain recombines TRBV5-4 with TRBJ2-5; 7 bases fit TRBD1. CDR3 size: 17 residues. Germline-derived CDR1 and CDR2 are SGHNT and YYREEE (reference sequence). V shed 4 bases and J 2 bases; nucleotides not matched to a gene: 14. The CDR3 DNA reads as TGTGCCAGCAGCGTCTACCGGGACAGAGATCTACAAGAGACCCAGTACTTC. The encoded protein is CASSVYRDRDLQETQYF.

The chain recombines TRBV6-5 with TRBJ2-3; tentatively, D is TRBD1 or TRBD2 (5 bases each). V gave up 7 bases and J gave up 2 bases, with 16 bases separating them. This CDR3 has 15 amino acids. Germline loops: CDR1 MNHEY, CDR2 SVGAGI. The chain's CDR3 is CASTEQVGVTDTQYF. In nucleotides, the CDR3 is TGTGCCAGCACCGAACAGGTGGGGGTCACAGATACGCAGTATTTT.

The chain is built from TRBV4-3 and TRBJ1-5; TRBD1 might be the D (6 bases). This CDR3 region has 17 residues. V shed 0 bases and J shed 0 bases, with 12 bases lying between them. CDR1 and CDR2 from the germline V gene are LGHNA and YSLEER. CDR3 sequence reads: CASSQDGTFYSNQPQHF. The CDR3 DNA reads as TGCGCCAGCAGCCAAGATGGGACATTTTATAGCAATCAGCCCCAGCATTTT.